This T cell receptor beta chain was documented in a study of T cell changes during pregnancy in multiple sclerosis. Measured with immunoSEQ multiplex PCR; TCRdb has only the in-frame clones, and not every one. The data contain 35,000 to 50,000 clones, about 89% of them singletons. Germline loops: CDR1 SGHTA, CDR2 FQGNSA. The CDR3 covers 17 residues. The V and J ends lost 1 base and 4 bases, in that order; junction bases with no gene match: 11. This sequence joins TRBV7-2 and TRBJ2-7; TRBD2 matches 9 bases. This material consisted of CD4+ T cells from peripheral blood mononuclear cells, taken after pregnancy. This TCR was recovered from a female donor with multiple sclerosis, enrolled in a pregnancy study. For the CDR3, the DNA is TGTGCCAGCAGCTTAGGCCCCTTAGCGGGAGTTAGGTACGAGCAGTACTTC. Its protein is CASSLGPLAGVRYEQYF.